The T cell receptor beta chain under discussion was sequenced for a study of blood T cell repertoires in COVID-19. Study-wide background: The cDNA or gDNA used as material had been derived from T cells, B-cell-depleted T cells, or PBMCs.

Per the germline V gene, CDR1 is MNHNY and CDR2 is SVGAGI (reference sequence). V dropped 2 bases and J dropped 0 bases, with 12 bases sitting between them. This CDR3 spans 16 amino acids. Sequenced by immunoSEQ multiplex PCR; TCRdb stores in-frame clones only, minus some. The repertoire holds 150,000 to 160,000 clones, approximately 82% seen once, with 9.8% in the top ten. The receptor was derived from a woman in her forties or fifties with acute or convalescent COVID-19. Sequenced: peripheral blood. The rearrangement links TRBV6-6 to TRBJ2-3; tentative D call: TRBD1 (5 bases). The CDR3 DNA follows: TGTGCCAGCAGTTACGGGCAGGGATCGAGCACAGATACGCAGTATTTT. Translating it yields CASSYGQGSSTDTQYF.